This TCR beta chain was captured by sequencing in a study of cytomegalovirus exposure and HLA in healthy donors. Use of 60 Vbeta and 13 Jbeta primers characterized the PCR. Clones were read by immunoSEQ multiplex PCR, and TCRdb kept only the in-frame ones, dropping some. The table shows 90,000 or so clones, with around four fifths occurring only once. To note about this clone: Its antigen is as yet unknown.

Study results and caveats: Certain indistinguishable V segments, among them TRBV6-2 and TRBV6-3, were excluded. What was likely a sequencing artifact was a cluster of highly shared sequence variants.

In germline, CDR1 is PRHDT, CDR2 FYEKMQ (reference sequence). This CDR3 region has 13 residues. Trimming shortened V by 8 bases and J by 1 base, and 11 bases separated the two germline ends. This TCR came from a boy younger than 18 in good health and CMV-seronegative. This chain uses TRBV13 with TRBJ1-1; D is uncertain. The sequenced sample consisted of PBMCs. For the CDR3, the DNA is TGTGCCAGCGGTACCCCCGGGAACACTGAAGCTTTCTTT. Its translation: CASGTPGNTEAFF.